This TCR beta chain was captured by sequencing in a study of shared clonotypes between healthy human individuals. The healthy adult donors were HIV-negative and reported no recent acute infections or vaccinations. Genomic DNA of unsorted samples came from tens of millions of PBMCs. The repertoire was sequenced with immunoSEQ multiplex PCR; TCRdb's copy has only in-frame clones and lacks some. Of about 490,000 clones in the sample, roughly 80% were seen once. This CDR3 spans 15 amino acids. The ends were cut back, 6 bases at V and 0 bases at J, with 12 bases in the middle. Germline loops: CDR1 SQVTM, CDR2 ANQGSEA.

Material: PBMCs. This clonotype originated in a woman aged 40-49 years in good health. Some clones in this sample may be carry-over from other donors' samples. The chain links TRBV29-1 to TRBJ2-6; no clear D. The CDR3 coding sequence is TGCAGCGTCTTGGCCCTTGTCTCTGGGGCCAACGTCCTGACTTTC. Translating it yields CSVLALVSGANVLTF.